This section outlines one T cell receptor beta chain sequence together with its context. The data stem from a study of blood T cell repertoires in COVID-19. Whole-study context: Specimens from acute and convalescent COVID-19 originated in the United States, Italy and Spain. T cells, B-cell-depleted T cells, or PBMCs supplied cDNA or gDNA.

The CDR3 runs to 13 residues. V lost 8 bases and J lost 6; bases outside the gene matches: 7. Sequencing used immunoSEQ multiplex PCR; TCRdb keeps in-frame clones, though not all of them. The repertoire has around 140,000 clones, 87% of them found once; the top ten carry 0.95%. V and J are TRBV12-3 or TRBV12-4 and TRBJ2-1; 7 nucleotides match TRBD2. The source is a woman in her fifties or sixties with acute or convalescent COVID-19. Specimen: peripheral blood. The CDR3 loop reads CASRAGEINEQFF. CDR3 DNA sequence: TGTGCCAGCCGGGCGGGAGAGATCAATGAGCAGTTCTTC.